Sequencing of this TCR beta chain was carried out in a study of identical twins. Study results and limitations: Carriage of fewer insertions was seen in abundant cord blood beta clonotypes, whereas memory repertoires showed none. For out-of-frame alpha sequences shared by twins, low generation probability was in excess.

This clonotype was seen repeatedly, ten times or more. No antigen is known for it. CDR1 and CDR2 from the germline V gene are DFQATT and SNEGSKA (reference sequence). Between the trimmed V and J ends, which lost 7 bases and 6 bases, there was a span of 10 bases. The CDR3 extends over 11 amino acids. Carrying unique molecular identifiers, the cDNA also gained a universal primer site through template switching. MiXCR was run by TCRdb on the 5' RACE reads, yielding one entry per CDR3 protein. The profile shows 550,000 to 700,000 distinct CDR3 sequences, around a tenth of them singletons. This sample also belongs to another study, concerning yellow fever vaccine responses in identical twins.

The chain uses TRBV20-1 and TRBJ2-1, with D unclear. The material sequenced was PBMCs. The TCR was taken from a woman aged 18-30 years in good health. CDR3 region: CSVLLVNEQFF. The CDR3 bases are TGCAGTGTGTTGTTGGTCAATGAGCAGTTCTTC.